The T cell receptor beta chain described here comes from a study of T cells in Graves' hyperthyroidism and ophthalmopathy. Amplification of TCR beta CDR3 regions was performed using RNA transcripts as template. The HTBI set primed first-round TCR CDR3 RT-PCR. TCRdb re-derived calls from the multiplex PCR reads in MiXCR, one entry per CDR3 protein. The repertoire holds some 570,000 distinct CDR3 sequences, with about 14% as singletons. There are many counts of this clonotype. In germline, CDR1 is SNHLY, CDR2 FYNNEI. Trimming shortened V by 3 bases and J by 8 bases, and 11 bases separated the two germline ends. CDR3 size: 14 residues.

The rearrangement joins TRBV2 to TRBJ1-6; D not resolved. Sequencing used blood. The TCR was taken from a woman between 18 and 30 years old with Graves' ophthalmopathy. The CDR3 loop is CASSDPGRYSPLHF. The CDR3 region has the DNA TGTGCCAGCAGTGACCCGGGGAGGTATTCACCCCTCCACTTT. The full variable domain, its missing parts supplied by reference TRBV2 and TRBJ1-6, is EPEVTQTPSHQVTQMGQEVILRCVPISNHLYFYWYRQILGQKVEFLVSFYNNEISEKSEIFDDQFSVERPDGSNFTLKIRSTKLEDSAMYFCASSDPGRYSPLHFGNGTRLTVT.